These 22 T cell receptor beta chains share one sample of origin, sequenced in a study of metastatic and nonmetastatic thyroid tumors. TCRdb reanalyzed the PCR reads with MiXCR. The data contain about 20,000 clones, approximately 16% of them singletons. Prior to thyroid surgery, none of the patients had received any treatment. Sequencing was done on a sample of tumor tissue. All receptors come from a female donor with papillary thyroid cancer or a benign thyroid nodule (not recorded which). Some clones in this sample may be carry-over from other donors' samples.

Comments on this clone: This may be a read error, as it is one base from a much larger clone. The gene calls are TRBV15 and TRBJ2-4; 8 bases match TRBD1. This CDR3 is 13 amino acids long. Germline values: CDR1 LNHNV, CDR2 YYDKDF (reference sequence). Trimming removed 5 bases from V and 9 bases from J; junction bases left unmatched: 6. CDR3 amino acids: CATSLDRESIQYF. The CDR3 nucleotides read TGTGCCACCAGCCTGGACAGGGAAAGCATTCAGTACTTC.

This clone has ten or more counts. Other DNA sequences of this sample code for an identical CDR3. This CDR3 is CASSRLDSTDTQYF. The DNA of the CDR3 is TGTGCCAGTAGCAGACTAGATAGCACAGATACGCAGTATTTT. This sequence joins TRBV19 and TRBJ2-3; a possible D gene is TRBD2 (6 bases). V was clipped by 6 bases and J by 0 bases, with 10 bases between them. CDR3 size: 14 residues. The V gene's germline CDR1 is LNHDA and CDR2 SQIVND (reference sequence).

The sample holds many counts of this clone. The CDR3 DNA sequence: TGCGCCAGCAGCTTGGGGGGGGGCGCCACCGGGGAGCTGTTTTTT. Residues: CASSLGGGATGELFF. The chain carries TRBV5-1 and TRBJ2-2; D perhaps matches TRBD2 (7 bases). This CDR3 spans 15 amino acids. Germline CDR1 reads SGHRS; CDR2 reads YFSETQ. Trimming stripped 0 bases from V and 4 bases from J, with 10 bases between.

This clone was detected many times. The V call is TRBV28, the J call TRBJ2-5; TRBD2 aligns across 12 bases. The CDR3 spans 18 residues. Germline CDR1 and CDR2: MDHEN and SYDVKM. V shed 3 bases, J shed 2 bases, and the junction held 10 bases outside the gene matches. The CDR3 loop is CASSFGTSGGPNQETQYF. For the CDR3, the DNA is TGTGCCAGCAGTTTTGGAACTAGCGGGGGGCCCAATCAAGAGACCCAGTACTTC.

This clone showed up many times. The chain uses TRBV20-1 and TRBJ1-6; D not resolved. CDR1 and CDR2 from the germline V gene are DFQATT and SNEGSKA (reference sequence). V was clipped by 2 bases and J by 2 bases, with 10 bases between them. This CDR3 comprises 15 residues. CDR3 sequence (DNA): TGCAGTGCTAGACAGCCTGGGGCCTATAATTCACCCCTCCACTTT. Translated: CSARQPGAYNSPLHF.

This clone has a count of ten or more. DNA for the CDR3: TGTGCCAGCAGTAGGGGACAGGGGTTCGGTCAGCCCCAGCATTTT. The encoded protein is CASSRGQGFGQPQHF. This chain uses TRBV2 with TRBJ1-5; 10 bases align to TRBD1. Trimming took 5 bases from V and 6 from J; bases not matched to a gene: 7. This CDR3 is 15 amino acids long. Germline CDR1 SNHLY, CDR2 FYNNEI.

This clone was found a few times. The J gene is TRBJ2-7, the V gene TRBV6-1, with D possibly TRBD1 on 5 matching bases. The ends were cut back, 7 bases at V and 6 bases at J, with 16 bases in the middle. CDR1 MNHNS and CDR2 SASEGT come from the germline V gene. CDR3 size: 13 residues. The DNA of the CDR3 is TGTGCCAGCACTCAGGGCCTCCGGGCCGAGCAGTACTTC. This translates into CASTQGLRAEQYF.

Concerning this clone: This may stem from a read error, because a much larger clone lies one nucleotide away. The V and J genes are TRBV7-9 and TRBJ2-5; no clear D. CDR1 is SEHNR, CDR2 FQNEAQ, per germline (reference sequence). This CDR3 contains 14 residues. The V end was cut by 6 bases, the J end by 7 bases, with 18 bases between. CDR3 sequence: CASRNPGPVGTQYF. The CDR3 coding sequence is TGTGCCAGCAGAAACCCCGGGCCCGTCGGGACCCAGTACTTC. Supplemented by reference TRBV7-9 and TRBJ2-5, the full variable domain reads DTGVSQNPRHKITKRGQNVTFRCDPISEHNRLYWYRQTLGQGPEFLTYFQNEAQLEKSRLLSDRFSAERPKGSFSTLEIQRTEQGDSAMYLCASRNPGPVGTQYFGPGTRLLVL.

This clone was detected many times. A much bigger clone sits one base away, suggesting this may be a read error. V is TRBV27 and J is TRBJ2-1; TRBD2 aligns across 7 bases. CDR3 length: 15 amino acids. Trimming took 8 bases from V and 3 from J; bases not matched to a gene: 10. Germline values: CDR1 MNHEY, CDR2 SMNVEV (reference sequence). CDR3 bases: TGTGCCAGCGGGAGGGCCGTTCAAGACTACAATGAGCAGTTCTTC. It encodes CASGRAVQDYNEQFF.

This clone was counted ten times or more. The V gene is TRBV4-2, the J gene TRBJ1-1; 10 bases align to TRBD1. The CDR3 is 13 residues long. V lost 4 bases to trimming and J lost 8 bases; unmatched junction nucleotides: 4. The germline gives CDR1 LGHNA, CDR2 YNFKEQ. The CDR3 DNA sequence: TGTGCCAGCAGCCGAGACAGGGGGCTCGAAGCTTTCTTT. This translates into CASSRDRGLEAFF.

The V call is TRBV7-6, the J call TRBJ1-6; unclear D gene. The CDR3 extends over 15 amino acids. CDR1 SGHVS and CDR2 FNYEAQ come from the germline V gene. Trimming took 4 bases from V and 7 from J, leaving 14 bases between them. CDR3 in DNA: TGTGCCAGCAGCTCTTTCTGGTGGCGGAATTCACCCCTCCACTTT. This translates into CASSSFWWRNSPLHF.

In this sample, this clone turned up many times. The rearrangement links TRBV5-4 to TRBJ1-1; 8 nucleotides match TRBD1. This CDR3 contains 14 residues. The trim removed 3 bases at V and 1 base at J, leaving 2 bases unmatched. The germline CDR1 and CDR2 sequences are SGHNT and YYREEE (reference sequence). CDR3 sequence: CASSYGTGNTEAFF. The CDR3 DNA sequence: TGTGCCAGCAGCTACGGGACAGGGAACACTGAAGCTTTCTTT. Drawing the rest from reference TRBV5-4 and TRBJ1-1, the complete variable domain is ETGVTQSPTHLIKTRGQQVTLRCSSQSGHNTVSWYQQALGQGPQFIFQYYREEENGRGNFPPRFSGLQFPNYSSELNVNALELDDSALYLCASSYGTGNTEAFFGQGTRLTVV.

The chain has TRBV5-1 and TRBJ1-5; possible D gene TRBD1, 6 bases. The CDR3 extends over 14 amino acids. Trimming pared 3 bases from V and 4 bases from J, leaving 11 bases between. From germline, CDR1 is SGHRS and CDR2 YFSETQ. CDR3 nucleotides: TGCGCCAGCAGCTGGGGGCAGAGTAATCAGCCCCAGCATTTT. It codes for CASSWGQSNQPQHF.

The chain couples TRBV4-2 to TRBJ1-2; unclear D gene. This CDR3 comprises 15 residues. V was shortened by 1 base and J by 5 bases, with 14 bases between the two germline ends. CDR1 LGHNA and CDR2 YNFKEQ come from the germline V gene. In nucleotides, the CDR3 is TGTGCCAGCAGCCAAGGGGTCGGGGAAGTATATGGCTACACCTTC. As protein: CASSQGVGEVYGYTF.

This clone was counted ten times or more. This chain uses TRBV12-3 or TRBV12-4 with TRBJ1-5; 7 bases line up with TRBD1. Germline trimming cut 5 bases from V and 1 base from J; bases unmatched to any gene: 5. The CDR3 spans 15 residues. The CDR3 here is CASSGQANSNQPQHF. Here the CDR3 DNA reads TGTGCCAGCAGTGGACAGGCGAACAGCAATCAGCCCCAGCATTTT.

By sample fraction, this clone is medium-sized. The chain links TRBV6-1 to TRBJ1-5; no firm D call. CDR1 is MNHNS, CDR2 SASEGT, per germline. Trimming pared 6 bases from V and 0 bases from J, leaving 12 bases between. This CDR3 is built from 15 residues. CDR3 DNA sequence: TGTGCCAGCAGCGTTTATTTTTATAGCAATCAGCCCCAGCATTTT. Its protein product is CASSVYFYSNQPQHF.

This clone is medium-sized (0.01 to 0.1%). Mismatch with germline at one junction end may stem from a read error. V and J are TRBV2 and TRBJ2-7, with TRBD2 matching 10 bases. The CDR3 loop spans 14 amino acids. CDR1 and CDR2 (germline): SNHLY, FYNNEI. CDR3 residues: CAGRVGLAAYEQYF. The CDR3 DNA is TGTGCCGGCAGGGTAGGACTAGCGGCATACGAGCAGTACTTC.

A note on this clone: Since a much larger clone is just one base distant, this may be a read error. This chain links TRBV6-1 with TRBJ2-6; perhaps D is TRBD1 or TRBD2 (5 bases each). Looked up from germline, CDR1 is MNHNS and CDR2 is SASEGT. This CDR3 is 13 amino acids long. The CDR3 sequence: CAIRDPGANFLTF. The DNA of the CDR3 is TGTGCCATCAGGGACCCTGGGGCCAACTTCCTGACTTTC.

Notes on this clone: Relative to the germline gene, one junction end is altered; a read error may explain this. J is TRBJ2-2 and V is TRBV7-9; TRBD1 or TRBD2 may be the D gene (6 bases each). This CDR3 has 12 amino acids. Germline assignment: CDR1 SEHNR and CDR2 FQNEAQ (reference sequence). The CDR3 nucleotides read TGTGCCAGCAGCTTATGGGGGGCAGAGCTTTTTTTT. This translates into CASSLWGAELFF. Supplemented by reference TRBV7-9 and TRBJ2-2, the full variable domain reads DTGVSQNPRHKITKRGQNVTFRCDPISEHNRLYWYRQTLGQGPEFLTYFQNEAQLEKSRLLSDRFSAERPKGSFSTLEIQRTEQGDSAMYLCASSLWGAELFFGEGSRLTVL.

This clone was observed many times. The chain joins TRBV6-1 to TRBJ1-5; D ambiguous. Trimming removed 9 bases from V and 0 bases from J, with 12 bases in between. The CDR3 covers 14 residues. Germline CDR1 and CDR2: MNHNS and SASEGT. The CDR3 here is CASRERGSNQPQHF. In nucleotides, the CDR3 is TGTGCCAGTCGTGAGCGGGGTAGCAATCAGCCCCAGCATTTT.

Comments on this clone: Its ends do not fully match the called genes, so a read error is possible. Distinct nucleotide sequences in the sample also encode this CDR3. This chain connects TRBV10-3 to TRBJ1-2; the match to TRBD1 covers 7 bases. Germline V CDR1 and CDR2: ENHRY, SYGVKD. The CDR3 length is 13 residues. CDR3 in DNA: TGTGCAATCAGTGGGGACAGTTCATATGGCTACACCTTC. Its translation is CAISGDSSYGYTF.

This clone was seen ten or more times. The final CDR3 position lacks the conserved phenylalanine or tryptophan, pointing to a likely read error. J is TRBJ2-5 and V is TRBV30; 8 nucleotides align to TRBD1. The junction had 11 bases not matched to a gene; V was cut back by 0 bases and J by 5 bases. The CDR3 spans 16 residues. Per germline, CDR1 GTSNPN and CDR2 SVGIG (reference sequence). The CDR3: CAWSVRWTGLRETQYL. The CDR3 bases are TGTGCCTGGAGTGTACGTTGGACAGGGCTGCGGGAGACCCAGTACCTC.